Listed here are 21 T cell receptor beta chains from one sample, sequenced in a study of blood T cell repertoires in COVID-19. Sequenced by immunoSEQ multiplex PCR; TCRdb stores in-frame clones only, minus some. The table has roughly 250,000 clones, 80% to 85% seen once. Sequenced: peripheral blood. Receptors originate from a person aged 65 to 79 with COVID-19, enrolled during active disease.

J is TRBJ2-1 and V is TRBV6-2 or TRBV6-3, with 7 bases aligning to TRBD2. Germline V gene sequence: CDR1 MNHEY, CDR2 SVGEGT. V was pared by 3 bases and J by 9 bases, with 8 bases of the junction left unmatched. The CDR3 length is 14 residues. The CDR3 sequence: CASSYPAGQGEQFF. The DNA for the CDR3 is TGTGCCAGCAGTTATCCAGCGGGGCAGGGTGAGCAGTTCTTC.

This clone was counted once. V is TRBV12-3 or TRBV12-4 and J is TRBJ2-5; 7 bases are a match to TRBD1. V lost 4 bases, J lost 3 bases, and 2 bases stayed unmatched. The CDR3 covers 13 residues. This CDR3 is CASSSGQKETQYF. CDR3 coding DNA: TGTGCCAGCAGTTCGGGACAGAAAGAGACCCAGTACTTC.

The V call is TRBV27, the J call TRBJ2-6; 10 nucleotides agree with TRBD1. This CDR3 comprises 17 residues. With 5 bases clipped from V and 2 bases from J, the junction kept 6 bases outside the gene matches. Germline V CDR1 and CDR2: MNHEY, SMNVEV (reference sequence). The CDR3 region is CASSLGQGWAGANVLTF. The CDR3 DNA sequence: TGTGCCAGCAGTCTGGGACAGGGGTGGGCTGGGGCCAACGTCCTGACTTTC. The full variable domain, its missing parts supplied by reference TRBV27 and TRBJ2-6, is EAQVTQNPRYLITVTGKKLTVTCSQNMNHEYMSWYRQDPGLGLRQIYYSMNVEVTDKGDVPEGYKVSRKEKRNFPLILESPSPNQTSLYFCASSLGQGWAGANVLTFGAGSRLTVL.

The CDR3 region is CASSPWDFPTQYF. The CDR3 region has the DNA TGTGCCAGTAGTCCGTGGGACTTTCCGACCCAGTACTTC. The chain links TRBV19 to TRBJ2-5; a possible D gene is TRBD2 (6 bases). The germline CDR1 and CDR2 sequences are LNHDA and SQIVND (reference sequence). Trimming stripped 5 bases from V and 7 bases from J, with 14 bases between. CDR3 length: 13 residues.

The chain recombines TRBV28 with TRBJ1-3, with D perhaps matching TRBD1 (6 bases). The CDR3 is made up of 19 amino acids. The V gene lost 3 bases and the J gene lost 0 bases, with 21 bases spanning the gap. From germline, CDR1 is MDHEN and CDR2 SYDVKM. CDR3 nucleotides: TGTGCCAGCAGTTTTATCGGCGCAGGGGTCCTCTCCTCTGGAAACACCATATATTTT. Its protein is CASSFIGAGVLSSGNTIYF.

The chain has TRBV28 and TRBJ1-1, with D perhaps TRBD1 (5 bases). In germline, CDR1 is MDHEN, CDR2 SYDVKM. The CDR3 is 14 residues long. V was cut by 2 bases and J by 1 base, with 8 bases left in between. The CDR3: CASSLRTQNTEAFF. The CDR3 nucleotides read TGTGCCAGCAGTTTAAGGACACAGAACACTGAAGCTTTCTTT.

The V gene is TRBV15, the J gene TRBJ2-1; D might be TRBD2 (7 bases). Germline CDR1 reads LNHNV; CDR2 reads YYDKDF (reference sequence). V was pared by 0 bases and J by 8 bases, with 17 bases between. This CDR3 is built from 16 residues. CDR3: CATSRDPYGGHYEQFF. The CDR3 nucleotides are TGTGCCACCAGCAGAGATCCTTACGGGGGGCACTATGAGCAGTTCTTC.

This sequence joins TRBV28 and TRBJ2-7; 7 bases are a match to TRBD2. The CDR3 totals 12 residues. Germline CDR1 reads MDHEN; CDR2 reads SYDVKM. The V segment lost 4 bases and the J segment 7 bases; nucleotides outside the gene matches: 4. Here the CDR3 reads CASSWTRWEQYF. CDR3 DNA: TGTGCCAGCAGTTGGACTAGATGGGAGCAGTACTTC.

This clone appeared once. This chain uses TRBV6-2 or TRBV6-3 with TRBJ2-7, with D perhaps matching TRBD1 (6 bases). Germline V CDR1 and CDR2: MNHEY, SVGEGT. The CDR3 extends over 14 amino acids. V was pared by 5 bases and J by 2 bases, with 13 bases between. For the CDR3, the DNA is TGTGCCAGCAGTATACAGGGTCCGCCCTACGAGCAGTACTTC. This encodes CASSIQGPPYEQYF.

This sequence joins TRBV6-1 and TRBJ2-3; D may be TRBD1 (8 bases). Deletions cut 4 bases from V and 1 base from J, with 18 bases between. Per germline, CDR1 MNHNS and CDR2 SASEGT. The CDR3 loop spans 17 amino acids. The CDR3 loop reads CASSAFWTGRGTDTQYF. Here the CDR3 DNA reads TGTGCCAGCAGTGCATTTTGGACAGGGAGGGGCACAGATACGCAGTATTTT.

V and J are TRBV3-1 (or the pseudogene TRBV3-2) and TRBJ1-4; D not resolved. The germline V gene has CDR1 LGHDT and CDR2 YNNKEL (reference sequence). This CDR3 spans 17 amino acids. The V end was cut by 0 bases, the J end by 0 bases, with 11 bases between. CDR3 bases: TGTGCCAGCAGCCAAGATCGCGGGTTCTCAACTAATGAAAAACTGTTTTTT. Encoded protein: CASSQDRGFSTNEKLFF.

This clone was detected once. V and J are TRBV5-5 and TRBJ1-6; possible D gene TRBD1, 5 bases. CDR3 length equals 13 residues. Germline V gene sequence: CDR1 SGHKS, CDR2 YYEKEE (reference sequence). The V end lost 4 bases, the J end lost 7 bases, and 9 bases lay between the germline ends. The CDR3 loop reads CASSRGLNSPLHF. CDR3 DNA: TGTGCCAGCAGCCGGGGGTTGAATTCACCCCTCCACTTT.

There are a few counts of this clone. The genes are TRBV7-9 and TRBJ2-7, with 8 positions matching TRBD2. CDR3 length: 14 residues. The J segment lost 2 bases and the V segment lost 3 bases, leaving 3 bases of the junction unmatched. The germline gives CDR1 SEHNR, CDR2 FQNEAQ (reference sequence). CDR3 DNA sequence: TGTGCCAGCAGCTTGACTAGCGACGCCTACGAGCAGTACTTC. Translating it yields CASSLTSDAYEQYF. The variable domain in full, completed from reference TRBV7-9 and TRBJ2-7, reads DTGVSQNPRHKITKRGQNVTFRCDPISEHNRLYWYRQTLGQGPEFLTYFQNEAQLEKSRLLSDRFSAERPKGSFSTLEIQRTEQGDSAMYLCASSLTSDAYEQYFGPGTRLTVT.

The J gene is TRBJ1-4, the V gene TRBV28; 7 nucleotides agree with TRBD1. V gave up 4 bases and J gave up 8 bases; unmatched junction bases: 4. The CDR3 spans 13 residues. The germline gives CDR1 MDHEN, CDR2 SYDVKM. As DNA, the CDR3 is TGTGCCAGCAGTTGGATGACAGGGGAAAAACTGTTTTTT. Its translation is CASSWMTGEKLFF. The entire variable domain, with the rest obtained from reference TRBV28 and TRBJ1-4, is as follows: DVKVTQSSRYLVKRTGEKVFLECVQDMDHENMFWYRQDPGLGLRLIYFSYDVKMKEKGDIPEGYSVSREKKERFSLILESASTNQTSMYLCASSWMTGEKLFFGSGTQLSVL.

The rearrangement joins TRBV12-3 or TRBV12-4 to TRBJ1-1; perhaps TRBD1 as D (6 bases). Trimming pared 5 bases from V and 5 bases from J, leaving 9 bases between. This CDR3 is 12 amino acids long. CDR3 DNA sequence: TGTGCCAGCAGTCCCACAGGGACTGAAGCTTTCTTT. Translation: CASSPTGTEAFF.

The gene calls are TRBV5-1 and TRBJ2-1, with D maybe TRBD1 (7 bases). V was trimmed by 1 base and J by 6 bases, leaving 14 bases between them. The CDR3 runs to 15 residues. The germline V gene has CDR1 SGHRS and CDR2 YFSETQ. In DNA, the CDR3 is TGCGCCAGCAGCTTGTTCAGGGGGGCCGGCAATGAGCAGTTCTTC. Translating it yields CASSLFRGAGNEQFF.

The chain joins TRBV6-5 to TRBJ2-5; D perhaps matches TRBD2 (5 bases). The CDR3 extends over 14 amino acids. Per the germline V gene, CDR1 is MNHEY and CDR2 is SVGAGI. The ends were cut back, 5 bases at V and 3 bases at J, with 13 bases in the middle. The DNA of the CDR3 is TGTGCCAGCAGTCCCCGGTGGCGGGAAGAGACCCAGTACTTC. Its translation: CASSPRWREETQYF.

The CDR3 is CASSRARQAEAFF. The CDR3 DNA follows: TGTGCCAGCAGTCGCGCCCGACAGGCTGAAGCTTTCTTT. This chain links TRBV28 with TRBJ1-1, with D perhaps TRBD1 (6 bases). The CDR3 spans 13 residues. Germline V CDR1 and CDR2: MDHEN, SYDVKM. V gave up 5 bases and J gave up 6 bases, with 13 bases separating them.

The V call is TRBV7-9, the J call TRBJ2-7, with a possible D match to TRBD1 (6 bases). The V end was cut by 3 bases, the J end by 6 bases, with 15 bases between. The CDR3 consists of 14 residues. CDR1 and CDR2 (germline): SEHNR, FQNEAQ (reference sequence). CDR3 protein: CASSLDSKTGEQYF. DNA for the CDR3: TGTGCCAGCAGCTTGGACAGTAAAACGGGCGAGCAGTACTTC.

V is TRBV12-5 and J is TRBJ2-1, with 13 bases aligning to TRBD2. In germline, CDR1 is LGHNT, CDR2 FRNRAP. CDR3 length: 17 amino acids. V gave up 5 bases and J gave up 4 bases; unmatched junction bases: 8. CDR3 region: CASGDGTSGIPYNEQFF. DNA for the CDR3: TGTGCTAGTGGTGACGGGACTAGCGGGATTCCTTACAATGAGCAGTTCTTC.

This chain connects TRBV4-3 to TRBJ2-5; D perhaps matches TRBD2 (5 bases). CDR1 is LGHNA and CDR2 is YSLEER in the germline V gene. V lost 0 bases to trimming and J lost 4 bases, with 12 bases between them. The CDR3 extends over 15 amino acids. DNA of the CDR3: TGCGCCAGCAGCCAAGAGTGGGCTAGCCGAGAGACCCAGTACTTC. Translated: CASSQEWASRETQYF.